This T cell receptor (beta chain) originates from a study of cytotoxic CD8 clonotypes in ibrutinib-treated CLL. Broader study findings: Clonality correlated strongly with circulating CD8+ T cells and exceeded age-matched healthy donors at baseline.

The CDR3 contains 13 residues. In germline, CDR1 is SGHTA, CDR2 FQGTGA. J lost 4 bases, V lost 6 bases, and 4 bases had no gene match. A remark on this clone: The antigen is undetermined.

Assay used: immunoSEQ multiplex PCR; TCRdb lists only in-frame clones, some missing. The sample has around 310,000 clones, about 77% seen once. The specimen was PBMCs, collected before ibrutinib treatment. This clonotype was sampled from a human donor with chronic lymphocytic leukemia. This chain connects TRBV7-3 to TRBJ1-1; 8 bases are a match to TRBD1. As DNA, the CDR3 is TGTGCCAGCAGTCGGGGACAGGCCACTGAAGCTTTCTTT. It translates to CASSRGQATEAFF. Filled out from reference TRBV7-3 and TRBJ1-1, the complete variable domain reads GAGVSQTPSNKVTEKGKYVELRCDPISGHTALYWYRQSLGQGPEFLIYFQGTGAADDSGLPNDRFFAVRPEGSVSTLKIQRTERGDSAVYLCASSRGQATEAFFGQGTRLTVV.